This note documents a single TCR beta chain sequence. Germline V CDR1 and CDR2: LNHNV, YYDKDF (reference sequence). This CDR3 comprises 16 residues. The V gene end was trimmed by 5 bases and the J gene end by 2 bases; junction bases not matched to a gene: 8. The sample is drawn from a study of neoadjuvant anti-PD-1 for oral cavity cancer. In the study overall: Most patients had three to four biweekly doses of 3 mg/kg nivolumab before resection. Non-progressing patients received a fourth nivolumab dose near day 43, then surgery on days 50-56.

No culture or expansion preceded analysis of these blood cells. Most PBMC samples had 480 ng input DNA in six replicates. Some clones are missing from TCRdb's copy, which holds only in-frame ones; the method was immunoSEQ multiplex PCR. The sample has tens of thousands of clones, approximately 80% seen once. The rearrangement joins TRBV15 to TRBJ2-1; TRBD1 matches 8 bases. Sequencing used PBMCs, obtained before nivolumab (anti-PD-1) treatment. The TCR originated in a person aged 35-79 years with oral cavity squamous cell carcinoma. CDR3 residues: CATSGGTGLTYNEQFF. The CDR3 DNA reads as TGTGCCACCAGCGGCGGGACAGGCCTAACCTACAATGAGCAGTTCTTC.